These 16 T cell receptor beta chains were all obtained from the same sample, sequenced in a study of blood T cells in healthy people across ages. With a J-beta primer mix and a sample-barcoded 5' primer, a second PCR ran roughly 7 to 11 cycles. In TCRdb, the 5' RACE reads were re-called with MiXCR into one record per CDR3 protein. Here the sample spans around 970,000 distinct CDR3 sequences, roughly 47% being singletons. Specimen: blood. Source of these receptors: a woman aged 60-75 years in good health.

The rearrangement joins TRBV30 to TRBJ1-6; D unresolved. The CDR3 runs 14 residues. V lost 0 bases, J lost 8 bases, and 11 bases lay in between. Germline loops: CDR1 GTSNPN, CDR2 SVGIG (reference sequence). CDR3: CAWSVPQTHSPLHF. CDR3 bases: TGTGCCTGGAGTGTACCACAGACCCATTCACCCCTCCACTTT.

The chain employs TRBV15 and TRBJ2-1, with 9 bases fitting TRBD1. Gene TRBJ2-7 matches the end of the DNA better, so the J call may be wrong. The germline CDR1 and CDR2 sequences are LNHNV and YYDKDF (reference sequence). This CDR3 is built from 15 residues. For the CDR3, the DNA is TGTGCCACCACCACCGGGACAGGGTCCTACAATGAGCAGTACTTC. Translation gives CATTTGTGSYNEQYF.

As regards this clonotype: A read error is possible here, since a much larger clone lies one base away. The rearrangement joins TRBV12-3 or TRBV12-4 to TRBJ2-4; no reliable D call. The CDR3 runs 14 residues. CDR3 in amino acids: CASSLVIAKNTQYF. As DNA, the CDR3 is TGTGCCAGCAGTTTGGTAATAGCCAAAAACACTCAGTACTTC.

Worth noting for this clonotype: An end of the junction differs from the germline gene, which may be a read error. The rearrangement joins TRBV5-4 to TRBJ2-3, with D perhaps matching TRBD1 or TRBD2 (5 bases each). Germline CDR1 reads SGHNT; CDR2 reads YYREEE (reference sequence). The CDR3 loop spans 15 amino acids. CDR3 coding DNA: TGTGCCATCAGCTTTTTCCGGGACGGGACAGATACGCAGTATTTT. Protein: CAISFFRDGTDTQYF.

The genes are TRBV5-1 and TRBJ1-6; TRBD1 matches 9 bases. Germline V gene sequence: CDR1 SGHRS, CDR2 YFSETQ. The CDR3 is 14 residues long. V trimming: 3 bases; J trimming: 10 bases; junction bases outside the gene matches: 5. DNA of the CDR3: TGCGCCAGCAGCTCGGGACAGGGAGGATCACCCCTCCACTTT. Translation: CASSSGQGGSPLHF.

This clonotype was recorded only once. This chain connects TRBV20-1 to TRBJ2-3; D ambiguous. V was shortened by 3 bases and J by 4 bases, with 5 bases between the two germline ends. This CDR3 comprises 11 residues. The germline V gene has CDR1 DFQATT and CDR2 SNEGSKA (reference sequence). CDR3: CSARGSDTQYF. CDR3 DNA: TGCAGTGCTAGGGGATCAGATACGCAGTATTTT.

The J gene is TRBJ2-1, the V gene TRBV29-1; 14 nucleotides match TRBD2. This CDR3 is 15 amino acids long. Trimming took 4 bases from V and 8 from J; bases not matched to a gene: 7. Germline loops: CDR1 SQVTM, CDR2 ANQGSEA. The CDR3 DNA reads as TGCAGCGTTGCCCTGGGACTAGCGGGAGTTTATGAGCAGTTCTTC. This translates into CSVALGLAGVYEQFF.

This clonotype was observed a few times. The CDR3 protein is CASTTTQETQYF. The CDR3 DNA reads as TGTGCCAGCACCACCACCCAAGAGACCCAGTACTTC. The chain carries TRBV7-8 and TRBJ2-5; D ambiguous. CDR1 and CDR2 (germline): SGHVS, FQNEAQ. There are 12 residues in the CDR3. V lost 7 bases to trimming and J lost 1 base, with 7 bases between them.

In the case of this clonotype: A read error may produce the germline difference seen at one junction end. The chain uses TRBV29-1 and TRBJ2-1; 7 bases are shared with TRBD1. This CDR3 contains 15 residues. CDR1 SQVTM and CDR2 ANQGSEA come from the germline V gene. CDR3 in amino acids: CSVEDGTESYSEQFF. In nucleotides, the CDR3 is TGCAGCGTTGAAGATGGGACAGAGTCCTACAGTGAGCAGTTCTTC.

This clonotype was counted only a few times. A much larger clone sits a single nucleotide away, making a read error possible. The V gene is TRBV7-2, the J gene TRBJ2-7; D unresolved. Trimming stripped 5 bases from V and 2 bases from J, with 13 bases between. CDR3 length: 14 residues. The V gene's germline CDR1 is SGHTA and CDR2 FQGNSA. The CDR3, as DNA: TGTGCCAGCAGCGTAGATCGAGGAGCCTACGAGCAGTACTTC. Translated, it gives CASSVDRGAYEQYF.

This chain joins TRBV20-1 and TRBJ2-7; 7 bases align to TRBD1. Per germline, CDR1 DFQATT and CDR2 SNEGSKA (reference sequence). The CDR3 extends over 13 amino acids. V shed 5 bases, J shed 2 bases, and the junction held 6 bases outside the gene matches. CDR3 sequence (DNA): TGCAGTGCTTTACAGGGGTCCACCTACGAGCAGTACTTC. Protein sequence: CSALQGSTYEQYF.

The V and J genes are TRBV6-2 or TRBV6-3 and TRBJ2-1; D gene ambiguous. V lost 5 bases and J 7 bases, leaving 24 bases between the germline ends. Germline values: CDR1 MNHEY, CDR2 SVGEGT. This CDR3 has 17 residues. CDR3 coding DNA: TGTGCCAGCAGTAAGGGAAAGGCTATTTTAGGGCGGAATGAGCAGTTCTTC. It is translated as CASSKGKAILGRNEQFF.

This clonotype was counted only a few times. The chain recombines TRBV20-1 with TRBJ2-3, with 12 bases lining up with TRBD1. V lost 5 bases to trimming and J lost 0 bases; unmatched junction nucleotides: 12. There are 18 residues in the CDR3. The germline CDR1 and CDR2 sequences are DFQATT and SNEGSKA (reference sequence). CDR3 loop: CSAPAGTGGAGSTDTQYF. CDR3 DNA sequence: TGCAGTGCTCCTGCGGGGACAGGGGGCGCAGGGAGCACAGATACGCAGTATTTT.

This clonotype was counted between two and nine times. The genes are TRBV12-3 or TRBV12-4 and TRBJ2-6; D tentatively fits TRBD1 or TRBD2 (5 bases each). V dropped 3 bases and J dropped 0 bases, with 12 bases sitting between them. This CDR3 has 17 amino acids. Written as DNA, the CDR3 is TGTGCCAGCAGTTTCTGGGGACCCGACTCTGGGGCCAACGTCCTGACTTTC. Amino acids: CASSFWGPDSGANVLTF.

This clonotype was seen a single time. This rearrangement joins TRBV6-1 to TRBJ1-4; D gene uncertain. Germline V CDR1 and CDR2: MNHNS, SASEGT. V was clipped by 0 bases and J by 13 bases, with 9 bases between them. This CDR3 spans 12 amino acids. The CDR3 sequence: CASSEAAMGLFF. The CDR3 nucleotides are TGTGCCAGCAGTGAAGCGGCAATGGGACTGTTTTTT.

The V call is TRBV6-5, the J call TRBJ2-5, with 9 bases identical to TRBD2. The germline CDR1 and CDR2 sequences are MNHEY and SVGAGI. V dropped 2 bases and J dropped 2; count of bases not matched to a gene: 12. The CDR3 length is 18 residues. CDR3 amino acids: CASSYTPRASGIQETQYF. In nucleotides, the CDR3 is TGTGCCAGCAGTTACACCCCTAGGGCTAGCGGGATACAAGAGACCCAGTACTTC.